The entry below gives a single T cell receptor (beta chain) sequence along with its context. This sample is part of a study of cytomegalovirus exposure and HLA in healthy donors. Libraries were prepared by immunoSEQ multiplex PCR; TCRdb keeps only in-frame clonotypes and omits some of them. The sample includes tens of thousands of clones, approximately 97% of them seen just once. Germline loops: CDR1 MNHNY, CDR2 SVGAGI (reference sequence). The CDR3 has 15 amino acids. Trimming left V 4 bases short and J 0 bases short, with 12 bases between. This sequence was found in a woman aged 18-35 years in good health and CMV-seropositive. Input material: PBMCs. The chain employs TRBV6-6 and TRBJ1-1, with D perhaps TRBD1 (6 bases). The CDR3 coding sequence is TGTGCCAGCAGTTTCGTCAGGGGATTGAACACTGAAGCTTTCTTT. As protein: CASSFVRGLNTEAFF.